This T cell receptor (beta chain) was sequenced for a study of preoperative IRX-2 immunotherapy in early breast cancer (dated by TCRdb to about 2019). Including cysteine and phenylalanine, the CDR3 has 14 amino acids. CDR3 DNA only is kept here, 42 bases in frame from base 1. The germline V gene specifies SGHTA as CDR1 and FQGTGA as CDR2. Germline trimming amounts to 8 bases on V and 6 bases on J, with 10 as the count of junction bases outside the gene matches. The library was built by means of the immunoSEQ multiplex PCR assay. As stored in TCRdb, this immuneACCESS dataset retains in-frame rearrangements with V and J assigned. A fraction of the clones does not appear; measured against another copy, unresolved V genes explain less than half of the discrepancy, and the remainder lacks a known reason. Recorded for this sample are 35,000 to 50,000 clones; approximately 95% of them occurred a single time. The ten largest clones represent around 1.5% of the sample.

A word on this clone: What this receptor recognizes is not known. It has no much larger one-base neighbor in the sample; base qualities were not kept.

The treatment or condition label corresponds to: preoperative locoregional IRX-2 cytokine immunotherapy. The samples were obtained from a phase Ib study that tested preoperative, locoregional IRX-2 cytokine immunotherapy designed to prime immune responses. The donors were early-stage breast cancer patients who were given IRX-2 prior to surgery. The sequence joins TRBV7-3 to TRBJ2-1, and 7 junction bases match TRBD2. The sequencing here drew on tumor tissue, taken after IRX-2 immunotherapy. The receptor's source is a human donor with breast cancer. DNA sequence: TGTGCCAGCTCGGCTAGCGGTCGATCCAATGAGCAGTTCTTC. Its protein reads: CASSASGRSNEQFF. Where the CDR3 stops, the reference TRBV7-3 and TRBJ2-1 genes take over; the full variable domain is GAGVSQTPSNKVTEKGKYVELRCDPISGHTALYWYRQSLGQGPEFLIYFQGTGAADDSGLPNDRFFAVRPEGSVSTLKIQRTERGDSAVYLCASSASGRSNEQFFGPGTRLTVL.